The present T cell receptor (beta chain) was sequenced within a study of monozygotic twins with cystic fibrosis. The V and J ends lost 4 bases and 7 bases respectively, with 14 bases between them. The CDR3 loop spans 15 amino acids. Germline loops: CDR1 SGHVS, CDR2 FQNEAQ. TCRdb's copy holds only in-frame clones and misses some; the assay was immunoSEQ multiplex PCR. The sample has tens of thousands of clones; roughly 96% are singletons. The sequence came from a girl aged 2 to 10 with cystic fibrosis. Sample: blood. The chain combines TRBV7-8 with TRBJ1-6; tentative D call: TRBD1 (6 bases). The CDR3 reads CASSYRGQKNSPLHF. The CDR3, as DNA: TGTGCCAGCAGCTATCGGGGACAAAAGAATTCACCCCTCCACTTT.